This T cell receptor beta chain was sequenced for a study of blood T cell repertoires in COVID-19. About the study: Samples representing acute and convalescent COVID-19 were sourced from the United States, Italy and Spain.

This CDR3 has 14 amino acids. V lost 4 bases and J 2 bases, leaving 11 bases between the germline ends. CDR1 is SGDLS, CDR2 YYNGEE, per germline. Profiled with immunoSEQ multiplex PCR; TCRdb holds only in-frame clones, not every one. The sample yields 180,000 or so clones, approximately 80% seen once. Sequenced: peripheral blood. The chain recombines TRBV9 with TRBJ2-3, with D possibly matching TRBD2 (6 bases). This clonotype originated in a woman aged 40 to 50 with COVID-19, enrolled during active disease. CDR3 residues: CASSIGLITDTQYF. The CDR3, as DNA: TGTGCCAGCAGCATCGGACTAATCACAGATACGCAGTATTTT.